This TCR beta chain was profiled in a study of beta chain features in type 1 diabetes. Comments on this clone: The same CDR3 arises from other DNA sequences in this sample as well.

Expressed TCRB transcripts were sequenced, since all the RNA that had been isolated was reverse transcribed. Measured with immunoSEQ multiplex PCR; TCRdb has only the in-frame clones, and not every one. The table includes under 400,000 clones, around 15% detected once. The origin of this receptor is a man aged 30 to 39 in good health. Sequences were obtained from central memory CD4+ T cells from blood.

The CDR3 is CASSDLSEQFF. The CDR3 bases are TGTGCCAGCAGTGATTTAAGTGAGCAGTTCTTC. The chain carries TRBV6-6 and TRBJ2-1; D is unclear. V was pared by 5 bases and J by 9 bases, with 8 bases between. The CDR3 contains 11 residues. Germline assignment: CDR1 MNHNY and CDR2 SVGAGI (reference sequence).